In this sample, the clone carrying this T cell receptor beta chain turned up many times. Amplified regions were TCR beta CDR3 sequences from RNA transcripts. HTBI primers drove first-round RT-PCR of the TCR CDR3. TCRdb reanalysed the multiplex PCR reads using MiXCR and keeps one entry per CDR3 protein. Seen here are roughly 130,000 distinct CDR3 sequences, around 20% observed once, and the top ten hold around 70%. The data originate from a study of T cells in Graves' hyperthyroidism and ophthalmopathy. The clonotype was recovered from a woman aged 50 to 60 with Graves' hyperthyroidism that later progressed to Graves' ophthalmopathy. The sample was blood.

CDR3 in DNA: TGCAGTGCCTCGACAGTTCAAGAGACCCAGTACTTC. Translated: CSASTVQETQYF. This rearrangement joins TRBV20-1 to TRBJ2-5, with D tentatively TRBD1 (5 bases). The CDR3 runs to 12 residues. The V end lost 6 bases, the J end lost 2 bases, and 10 bases lay between the germline ends. Germline V gene sequence: CDR1 DFQATT, CDR2 SNEGSKA (reference sequence).